This passage covers 18 T cell receptor beta chains from one sample sequenced in a study of blood T cell repertoires in COVID-19. Profiled with immunoSEQ multiplex PCR; TCRdb holds only in-frame clones, not every one. The table lists 170,000 or so clones, around nine tenths of them singletons, with around 1% in the top ten. Sequenced material: peripheral blood. These receptors all come from a woman aged 18-29 years who had recovered from COVID-19.

This clone was detected ten times or more. The sample has other DNA sequences that encode this CDR3 too. The rearrangement uses TRBV7-3 and TRBJ2-3, with a possible D match to TRBD2 (7 bases). The CDR3 length is 16 residues. Germline V CDR1 and CDR2: SGHTA, FQGTGA. V lost 5 bases and J 5 bases, leaving 20 bases between the germline ends. Written as DNA, the CDR3 is TGTGCCAGCAGCCGAGGGGGGAGGCGGGGGCAAGATACGCAGTATTTT. The encoded protein is CASSRGGRRGQDTQYF.

V and J are TRBV6-5 and TRBJ2-2; D is perhaps TRBD1 (5 bases). Germline CDR1 reads MNHEY; CDR2 reads SVGAGI. V was cut by 5 bases and J by 6 bases, with 10 bases left in between. The CDR3 contains 13 residues. The CDR3: CASSIQGSGELFF. The CDR3 DNA sequence: TGTGCCAGCAGTATTCAGGGTTCCGGGGAGCTGTTTTTT.

The chain carries TRBV7-9 and TRBJ1-5, with 7 bases aligning to TRBD1. There are 14 residues in the CDR3. Germline loops: CDR1 SEHNR, CDR2 FQNEAQ (reference sequence). Trimming at V came to 5 bases and at J to 3 bases, leaving 4 bases not matched to a gene. Written as DNA, the CDR3 is TGTGCCAGCAGCGGCGGGACAGTCAATCAGCCCCAGCATTTT. It codes for CASSGGTVNQPQHF. The whole variable domain, remainder taken from reference TRBV7-9 and TRBJ1-5, is DTGVSQNPRHKITKRGQNVTFRCDPISEHNRLYWYRQTLGQGPEFLTYFQNEAQLEKSRLLSDRFSAERPKGSFSTLEIQRTEQGDSAMYLCASSGGTVNQPQHFGDGTRLSIL.

V is TRBV14 and J is TRBJ2-7, with unresolved D. The CDR3 is 13 residues long. Germline CDR1 is SGHDN and CDR2 is FVKESK. V was shortened by 1 base and J by 9 bases, with 13 bases between the two germline ends. The CDR3 spells CASSQGGATWQYF. CDR3 nucleotides: TGTGCCAGCAGCCAAGGTGGAGCTACGTGGCAGTACTTC.

The chain recombines TRBV4-3 with TRBJ1-1, with 8 bases identical to TRBD1. The V segment lost 5 bases and the J segment 1 base; nucleotides outside the gene matches: 6. CDR1 and CDR2 (germline): LGHNA, YSLEER. This CDR3 has 15 residues. CDR3 amino acids: CASSTRQGPNTEAFF. The DNA of the CDR3 is TGCGCCAGCAGCACGAGACAGGGGCCGAACACTGAAGCTTTCTTT.

The rearrangement links TRBV6-5 to TRBJ2-7; TRBD1 is a possible D gene (5 bases). The V gene's germline CDR1 is MNHEY and CDR2 SVGAGI. The V end was cut by 7 bases, the J end by 2 bases, with 9 bases between. The CDR3 runs to 12 residues. CDR3 in DNA: TGTGCCAGCACTGTCAGGGCCTACGAGCAGTACTTC. Protein product: CASTVRAYEQYF.

V and J are TRBV30 and TRBJ1-1; D remains unclear. Germline assignment: CDR1 GTSNPN and CDR2 SVGIG (reference sequence). This CDR3 comprises 13 residues. Trimming shortened V by 3 bases and J by 2 bases, and 10 bases separated the two germline ends. The CDR3 loop is CAWRKTLNTEAFF. The CDR3 DNA is TGTGCCTGGAGAAAGACACTTAACACTGAAGCTTTCTTT.

The chain employs TRBV11-2 and TRBJ2-3, with TRBD1 matching 11 bases. The CDR3 is 15 residues long. Germline V gene sequence: CDR1 SGHAT, CDR2 FQNNGV. The V and J ends lost 5 bases and 4 bases, in that order; junction bases with no gene match: 5. The CDR3 is CASSLWTGGADTQYF. As DNA, the CDR3 is TGTGCCAGCAGCCTTTGGACAGGGGGCGCAGATACGCAGTATTTT. The complete variable domain, with remaining parts taken from reference TRBV11-2 and TRBJ2-3, reads EAGVAQSPRYKIIEKRQSVAFWCNPISGHATLYWYQQILGQGPKLLIQFQNNGVVDDSQLPKDRFSAERLKGVDSTLKIQPAKLEDSAVYLCASSLWTGGADTQYFGPGTRLTVL.

V and J are TRBV3-1 (or the pseudogene TRBV3-2) and TRBJ2-3; a weak D match, TRBD1 (6 bases). CDR3 size: 16 residues. Trimming took off 3 bases at V and 5 bases at J, with 18 bases between the two ends. Germline loops: CDR1 LGHDT, CDR2 YNNKEL (reference sequence). This chain's CDR3 is CASSHRLGTSGDTQYF. The DNA for the CDR3 is TGTGCCAGCAGCCACCGGCTCGGGACATCGGGAGATACGCAGTATTTT.

This clone was seen a single time. The V gene is TRBV7-6, the J gene TRBJ2-5, with 13 bases aligning to TRBD2. The CDR3 is made up of 15 amino acids. V gave up 6 bases and J gave up 1 base; unmatched junction bases: 2. CDR1 is SGHVS, CDR2 FNYEAQ, per germline. DNA for the CDR3: TGTGCCAGCAGACTAGCGGGGGGGCTCCAAGAGACCCAGTACTTC. Encoded protein: CASRLAGGLQETQYF.

The chain carries TRBV11-2 and TRBJ1-1; D is unclear. This CDR3 region has 13 residues. Germline CDR1 and CDR2: SGHAT and FQNNGV. Trimming shortened V by 5 bases and J by 1 base, and 8 bases separated the two germline ends. The CDR3 loop reads CASSTQRNTEAFF. The DNA for the CDR3 is TGTGCCAGCAGCACTCAGCGGAACACTGAAGCTTTCTTT.

This chain joins TRBV2 and TRBJ1-6; D is uncertain. The CDR3 sequence is 14 residues long. Trimming removed 0 bases from V and 9 bases from J, with 9 bases in between. Germline CDR1 is SNHLY and CDR2 is FYNNEI. The CDR3 region has the DNA TGTGCCAGCAGTGAAGCCCGGGCGGGTTCACCCCTCCACTTT. It encodes CASSEARAGSPLHF.

This rearrangement joins TRBV6-2 or TRBV6-3 to TRBJ2-3; possible D gene TRBD2, 6 bases. The CDR3 totals 14 residues. Trimming removed 5 bases from V and 0 bases from J, with 9 bases in between. CDR1 is MNHEY, CDR2 SVGEGT, per germline. The CDR3 protein is CASSRDSSTDTQYF. DNA of the CDR3: TGTGCCAGCAGTCGGGACTCCAGCACAGATACGCAGTATTTT.

The chain couples TRBV5-8 to TRBJ1-6; TRBD1 might be the D (6 bases). V gave up 2 bases and J gave up 4 bases, with 10 bases separating them. The germline V gene encodes CDR1 SGHTS and CDR2 YDEGEE. The CDR3 loop spans 15 amino acids. The CDR3 DNA reads as TGTGCCAGCAGCTTAGAAGGACAGTATAATTCACCCCTCCACTTT. Encoded protein: CASSLEGQYNSPLHF.

This chain joins TRBV7-2 and TRBJ2-3, with D uncertain. The CDR3 spans 15 residues. Trimming took off 1 base at V and 2 bases at J, with 10 bases between the two ends. Germline loops: CDR1 SGHTA, CDR2 FQGNSA. The CDR3 spells CASSLVVYNTDTQYF. In nucleotides, the CDR3 is TGTGCCAGCAGCTTAGTGGTGTACAACACAGATACGCAGTATTTT.

V gene TRBV12-3 or TRBV12-4 combines with J gene TRBJ1-1; D remains ambiguous. CDR3 length: 13 amino acids. V was pared by 3 bases and J by 1 base, with 6 bases between. CDR3 sequence: CASSFSENTEAFF. CDR3 nucleotide sequence: TGTGCCAGCAGTTTTTCAGAGAACACTGAAGCTTTCTTT.

This clone was counted ten times or more. CDR3 sequence: CAISESAGGLNIQYF. The CDR3 DNA sequence: TGTGCCATCAGTGAGTCGGCAGGGGGCTTAAACATTCAGTACTTC. The chain is built from TRBV10-3 and TRBJ2-4; 8 bases line up with TRBD1. This CDR3 is 15 amino acids long. The V segment lost 0 bases and the J segment 6 bases; nucleotides outside the gene matches: 4. Germline assignment: CDR1 ENHRY and CDR2 SYGVKD.

This chain joins TRBV3-1 (or the pseudogene TRBV3-2) and TRBJ1-6; weak D call: TRBD1 (5 bases). Germline V gives CDR1 LGHDT, CDR2 YNNKEL (reference sequence). The CDR3 loop spans 15 amino acids. V was trimmed by 6 bases and J by 1 base, leaving 10 bases between them. The CDR3 nucleotides are TGTGCCAGCAGGGGGGGGTTGTCCTATAATTCACCCCTCCACTTT. This codes for CASRGGLSYNSPLHF.